This T cell receptor beta chain was sequenced for a study of cytomegalovirus exposure and HLA in healthy donors. Study details: Caucasian-associated ancestry cluster membership applied to less than 85% of some 400 genotyped donors. Study-level points and caveats: Sequencing had likely introduced a cluster of highly shared sequence variants as an artifact. The availability of immune exposure information extended only to CMV serostatus.

The V gene end was trimmed by 5 bases and the J gene end by 4 bases; junction bases not matched to a gene: 5. Germline V lookup: CDR1 SQVTM, CDR2 ANQGSEA. The CDR3 is 13 residues long. To note about this clone: Its antigen remains unidentified.

PCR primers comprised 60 Vbeta and 13 Jbeta primers. Measured with immunoSEQ multiplex PCR; TCRdb has only the in-frame clones, and not every one. The data hold fewer than 200,000 clones, with under 85% observed a single time. The sample was PBMCs. The chain joins TRBV29-1 to TRBJ1-1, with TRBD1 matching 9 bases. The receptor was isolated from a woman in her late teens or twenties in good health and CMV-seropositive. The CDR3 coding sequence is TGCAGCGTTCGCACAGGGGGCGGCACTGAAGCTTTCTTT. Amino acids: CSVRTGGGTEAFF.